This entry concerns a single T cell receptor (beta chain). The sample comes from a study of blood T cells in healthy people across ages. This CDR3 spans 16 amino acids. Deletions cut 5 bases from V and 9 bases from J, with 23 bases between. A second PCR of about 7 to 12 cycles used a sample-barcoded 5' primer and a J-beta primer mix. MiXCR, applied by TCRdb to the 5' RACE reads, yields one record per CDR3 protein. This sample yields about 400,000 distinct CDR3 sequences, of which over 45% are seen a single time; around 49% belongs to the top ten. The sequence came from a man aged 60 to 75 in good health. The chain couples TRBV12-3 or TRBV12-4 to TRBJ2-1, with TRBD1 as a possible D gene (8 bases). Sequenced: blood. The CDR3 nucleotides are TGTGCCAGCAGTCCAGGGGGCGGGGGAACCTCCCTTGAGCAGTTCTTC. Translation: CASSPGGGGTSLEQFF.